This T cell receptor beta chain appears in the sequencing data of a study of T cell responses to AZD1222 COVID-19 vaccine. Here immunoSEQ multiplex PCR was the method, and the copy in TCRdb shows in-frame clones only, minus some. The sample includes 110,000 or so clones, approximately 88% of them seen just once. The CDR3 runs 13 residues. CDR1 is MNHEY and CDR2 is SVGAGI in the germline V gene. The V end was cut by 8 bases, the J end by 5 bases, with 13 bases between. Second doses were pooled across both intervals (about 4 or about 12 weeks). This chain uses TRBV6-5 with TRBJ1-5; the D is unclear. The source was peripheral blood, collected 28 days after the second AZD1222 dose. The receptor was isolated from an adult who received the AZD1222 COVID-19 vaccine. CDR3 in DNA: TGTGCCAGCTCTTTGGGAATAGATCAGCCCCAGCATTTT. It encodes CASSLGIDQPQHF.